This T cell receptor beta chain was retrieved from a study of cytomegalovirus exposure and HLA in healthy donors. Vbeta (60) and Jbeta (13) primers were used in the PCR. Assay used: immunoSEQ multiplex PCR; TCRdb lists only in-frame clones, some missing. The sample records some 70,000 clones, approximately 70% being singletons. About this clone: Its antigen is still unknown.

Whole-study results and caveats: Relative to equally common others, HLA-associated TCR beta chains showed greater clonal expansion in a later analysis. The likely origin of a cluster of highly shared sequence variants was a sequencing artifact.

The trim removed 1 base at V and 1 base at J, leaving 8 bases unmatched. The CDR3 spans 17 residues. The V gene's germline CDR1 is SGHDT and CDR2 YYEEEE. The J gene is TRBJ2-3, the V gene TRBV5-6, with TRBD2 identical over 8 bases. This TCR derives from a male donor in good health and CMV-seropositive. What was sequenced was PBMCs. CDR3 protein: CASSLRASGLRTDTQYF. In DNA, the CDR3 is TGTGCCAGCAGCTTGAGGGCTAGCGGGCTGCGCACAGATACGCAGTATTTT.